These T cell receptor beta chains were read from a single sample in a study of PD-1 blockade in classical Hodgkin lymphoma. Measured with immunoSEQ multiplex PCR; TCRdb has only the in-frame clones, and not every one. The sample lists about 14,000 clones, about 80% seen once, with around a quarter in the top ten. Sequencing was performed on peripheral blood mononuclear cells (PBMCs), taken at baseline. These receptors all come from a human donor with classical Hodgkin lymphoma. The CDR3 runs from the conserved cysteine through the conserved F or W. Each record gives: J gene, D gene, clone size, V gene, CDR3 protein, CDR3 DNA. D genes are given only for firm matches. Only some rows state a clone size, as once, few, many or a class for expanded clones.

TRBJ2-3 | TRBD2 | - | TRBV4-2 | CASSQGRRLAAPDTQYF | TGTGCCAGCAGCCAAGGAAGACGACTAGCGGCCCCAGATACGCAGTATTTT
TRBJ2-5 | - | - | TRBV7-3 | CASSLGGGQETQYF | TGTGCCAGCAGCTTAGGCGGGGGCCAGGAGACCCAGTACTTC
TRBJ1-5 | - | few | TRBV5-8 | CASSAGPGGGKPQHF | TGTGCCAGCAGCGCGGGACCGGGAGGAGGGAAGCCCCAGCATTTT
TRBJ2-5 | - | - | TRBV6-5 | CASSYSVQTQYF | TGTGCCAGCAGTTACTCGGTTCAGACCCAGTACTTC
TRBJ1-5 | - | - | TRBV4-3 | CASSQDEGVGQPQHF | TGCGCCAGCAGCCAAGACGAGGGGGTCGGTCAGCCCCAGCATTTT
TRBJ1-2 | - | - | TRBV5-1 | CASSDNYGYTF | TGCGCCAGTTCGGACAACTATGGCTACACCTTC
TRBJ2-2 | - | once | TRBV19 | CASSMMGTRGDGELFF | TGTGCCAGTAGTATGATGGGGACGAGGGGTGACGGGGAGCTGTTTTTT
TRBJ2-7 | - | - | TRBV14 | CASSQGPWYEQYF | TGTGCCAGCAGCCAAGGACCCTGGTACGAGCAGTACTTC
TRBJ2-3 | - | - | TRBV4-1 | CASSTGETSTDTQYF | TGCGCCAGCAGTACCGGGGAGACTAGCACAGATACGCAGTATTTT
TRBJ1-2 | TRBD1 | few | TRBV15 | CATFTGEDGYTF | TGTGCCACCTTTACAGGGGAAGATGGCTACACCTTC
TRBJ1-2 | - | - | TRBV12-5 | CASGLVNYGYTF | TGTGCTAGTGGTCTAGTAAACTATGGCTACACCTTC
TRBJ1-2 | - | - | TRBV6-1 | CASSDPRVGYTF | TGTGCCAGCAGTGACCCTAGAGTTGGCTACACCTTC
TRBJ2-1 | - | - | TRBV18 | CASSPMGTHNEQFF | TGTGCCAGCTCACCAATGGGGACGCACAATGAGCAGTTCTTC
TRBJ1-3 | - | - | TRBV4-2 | CASSQDWGSGNTIYF | TGTGCCAGCAGCCAAGATTGGGGATCTGGAAACACCATATATTTT
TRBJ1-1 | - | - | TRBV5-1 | CASGSTGVGDTEAFF | TGCGCCAGCGGATCGACCGGGGTAGGGGACACTGAAGCTTTCTTT
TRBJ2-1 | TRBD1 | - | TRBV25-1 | CASSEPQGLHNEQFF | TGTGCCAGCAGTGAACCACAGGGGCTTCACAATGAGCAGTTCTTC
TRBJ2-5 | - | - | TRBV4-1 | CASSPGLTYQETQYF | TGCGCCAGCAGCCCGGGACTCACGTACCAAGAGACCCAGTACTTC
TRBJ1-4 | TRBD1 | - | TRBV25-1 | CASSPRGTGHEKLFF | TGTGCCAGCAGTCCTCGAGGGACAGGGCACGAAAAACTGTTTTTT